A single sample gave rise to the 10 T cell receptor beta chains below, sequenced in a study of blood T cell repertoires in COVID-19. Profiled with immunoSEQ multiplex PCR; TCRdb holds only in-frame clones, not every one. This table holds approximately 160,000 clones, around 77% found once. The specimen sequenced was peripheral blood. All receptors derive from a man in his sixties or seventies with acute or convalescent COVID-19.

This clone was recorded once. The rearrangement uses TRBV12-5 and TRBJ2-3; no clear D. Germline loops: CDR1 LGHNT, CDR2 FRNRAP. V gave up 2 bases and J gave up 2 bases, with 11 bases separating them. The CDR3 has 15 amino acids. This chain's CDR3 is CASGLPRSNTDTQYF. The DNA for the CDR3 is TGTGCTAGTGGTTTGCCCCGGTCGAACACAGATACGCAGTATTTT.

CDR3 DNA: TGTGCCAGCAGTTACTCGAGCTCGGGAGGAAGCTCACCCCTCCACTTT. It encodes CASSYSSSGGSSPLHF. The chain employs TRBV6-5 and TRBJ1-6, with unresolved D. Trimming pared 0 bases from V and 10 bases from J, leaving 16 bases between. The CDR3 is 16 residues long. Germline assignment: CDR1 MNHEY and CDR2 SVGAGI.

This clone was observed once. The chain employs TRBV11-3 and TRBJ1-1, with D hard to call. Trimming stripped 2 bases from V and 1 base from J, with 11 bases between. In germline, CDR1 is SGHNT, CDR2 YENEEA. The CDR3 has 15 residues. The DNA for the CDR3 is TGTGCCAGCAGCTTATCCGAGGGAACGAACACTGAAGCTTTCTTT. This translates into CASSLSEGTNTEAFF.

The V and J genes are TRBV27 and TRBJ1-6; 7 bases are shared with TRBD1. The CDR3 sequence is 17 residues long. The germline V gene encodes CDR1 MNHEY and CDR2 SMNVEV (reference sequence). V was pared by 5 bases and J by 0 bases, with 7 bases of the junction left unmatched. CDR3 sequence reads: CASSPLTGSSYNSPLHF. The CDR3, as DNA: TGTGCCAGCAGTCCGTTGACAGGGAGCTCCTATAATTCACCCCTCCACTTT.

This clone appeared once. The chain recombines TRBV5-4 with TRBJ1-2; no definite D call. Per germline, CDR1 SGHNT and CDR2 YYREEE (reference sequence). This CDR3 has 13 residues. Trimming removed 0 bases at V and 4 bases at J, with 7 bases between. The CDR3 DNA is TGTGCCAGCAGCTTGGGGGAGAGCTATGGCTACACCTTC. Its translation is CASSLGESYGYTF.

The genes are TRBV2 and TRBJ2-1; 7 nucleotides align to TRBD2. CDR1 is SNHLY and CDR2 is FYNNEI in the germline V gene. The CDR3 sequence is 16 residues long. The J segment lost 1 base and the V segment lost 1 base, leaving 4 bases of the junction unmatched. The CDR3: CASSEEAGNSYNEQFF. The CDR3 DNA is TGTGCCAGCAGTGAAGAAGCGGGGAATTCCTACAATGAGCAGTTCTTC.

The sample holds one count of this clone. V usage is TRBV29-1 and J usage is TRBJ1-1; 8 nucleotides agree with TRBD1. CDR3 length equals 16 residues. With V trimmed by 2 bases and J by 0 bases, 8 bases remained unmatched. In germline, CDR1 is SQVTM, CDR2 ANQGSEA. The CDR3 DNA follows: TGCAGCGTTGAAAACGTTGACAGGGGTCTGAACACTGAAGCTTTCTTT. Its protein is CSVENVDRGLNTEAFF.

Only a few counts were recorded for this clone. The V call is TRBV6-5, the J call TRBJ1-2; D not resolved. V was trimmed by 4 bases and J by 7 bases, leaving 13 bases between them. The CDR3 runs to 13 residues. Germline V gene sequence: CDR1 MNHEY, CDR2 SVGAGI. The CDR3 here is CASSSTVGSGYTF. In DNA form, the CDR3 reads TGTGCCAGCAGTTCAACGGTGGGCAGTGGCTACACCTTC.

The rearrangement uses TRBV5-8 and TRBJ2-5, with 9 bases that match TRBD1. This CDR3 has 13 residues. V was pared by 9 bases and J by 3 bases, with 6 bases of the junction left unmatched. Germline assignment: CDR1 SGHTS and CDR2 YDEGEE. CDR3 in amino acids: CATNRDREETQYF. In DNA, the CDR3 is TGTGCCACGAACCGGGACAGGGAAGAGACCCAGTACTTC.

The chain is built from TRBV19 and TRBJ2-1; D is ambiguous. This CDR3 spans 13 amino acids. V was clipped by 3 bases and J by 8 bases, with 11 bases between them. Per germline, CDR1 LNHDA and CDR2 SQIVND (reference sequence). The CDR3 DNA sequence: TGTGCCAGTAGTATGGTCCCGGGTCATGAGCAGTTCTTC. It specifies CASSMVPGHEQFF.